The clone carrying this T cell receptor beta chain was recorded once. As handled by the study authors: For nucleated cells, counts were estimated from reference gene primer amplification. Assay used: immunoSEQ multiplex PCR; TCRdb lists only in-frame clones, some missing. That table is the source of V, J and clone size, and D and trimming were worked out from the DNA. Of roughly 70,000 clones in the sample, nearly 90% were seen once. This sample is drawn from a study of blood T cell repertoires in COVID-19. Study-wide context: Some COVID-19 samples were acute and others convalescent; all came from the United States, Italy and Spain. PBMCs, B-cell-depleted T cells, or T cells provided the cDNA or gDNA that made up the material.

This CDR3 spans 16 amino acids. Losses at the gene ends were 4 bases for V and 2 bases for J; bases not matched to a gene: 7. Germline assignment: CDR1 LGHDT and CDR2 YNNKEL (reference sequence). The origin of this receptor is a man older than 75 with acute or convalescent COVID-19. The chain couples TRBV3-1 (or the pseudogene TRBV3-2) to TRBJ2-5, with 10 bases matching TRBD2. The sequenced sample consisted of peripheral blood. The CDR3 sequence: CASSPSSGSRQETQYF. Written as DNA, the CDR3 is TGTGCCAGCAGCCCCTCTAGCGGGAGTCGACAAGAGACCCAGTACTTC.